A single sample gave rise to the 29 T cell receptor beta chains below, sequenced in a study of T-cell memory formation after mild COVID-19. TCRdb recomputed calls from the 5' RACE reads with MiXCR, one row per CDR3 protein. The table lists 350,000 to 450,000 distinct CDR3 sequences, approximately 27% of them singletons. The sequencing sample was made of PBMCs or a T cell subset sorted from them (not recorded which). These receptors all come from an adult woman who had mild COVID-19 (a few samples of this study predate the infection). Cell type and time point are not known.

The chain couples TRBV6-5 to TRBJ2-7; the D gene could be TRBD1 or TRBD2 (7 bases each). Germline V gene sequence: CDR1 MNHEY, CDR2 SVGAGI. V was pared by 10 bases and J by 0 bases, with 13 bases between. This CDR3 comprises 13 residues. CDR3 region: CATGRDSSYEQYF. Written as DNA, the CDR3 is TGTGCCACAGGGAGGGACAGCTCCTACGAGCAGTACTTC.

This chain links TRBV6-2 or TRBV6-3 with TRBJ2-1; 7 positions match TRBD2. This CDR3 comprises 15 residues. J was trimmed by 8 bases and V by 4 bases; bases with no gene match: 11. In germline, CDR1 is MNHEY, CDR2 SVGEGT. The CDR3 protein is CASSSPSGTIHEQFF. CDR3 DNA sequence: TGTGCCAGCAGTTCTCCGAGCGGGACTATCCATGAGCAGTTCTTC.

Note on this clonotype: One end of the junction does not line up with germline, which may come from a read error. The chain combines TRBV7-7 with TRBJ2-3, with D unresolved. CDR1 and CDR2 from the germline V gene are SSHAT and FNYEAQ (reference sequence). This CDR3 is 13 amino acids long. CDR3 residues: CASSPGNADTQYF. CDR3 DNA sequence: TGTGCTAGCAGCCCAGGAAACGCAGATACGCAGTATTTT. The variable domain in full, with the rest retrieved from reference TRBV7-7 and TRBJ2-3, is GAGVSQSPRYKVTKRGQDVTLRCDPISSHATLYWYQQALGQGPEFLTYFNYEAQPDKSGLPSDRFSAERPEGSISTLTIQRTEQRDSAMYRCASSPGNADTQYFGPGTRLTVL.

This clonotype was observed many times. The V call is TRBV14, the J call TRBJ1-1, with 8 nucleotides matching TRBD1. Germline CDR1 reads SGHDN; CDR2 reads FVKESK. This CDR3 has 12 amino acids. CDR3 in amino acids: CATGVSFTEAFF. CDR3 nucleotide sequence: TGTGCGACAGGGGTGAGTTTCACTGAAGCTTTCTTT.

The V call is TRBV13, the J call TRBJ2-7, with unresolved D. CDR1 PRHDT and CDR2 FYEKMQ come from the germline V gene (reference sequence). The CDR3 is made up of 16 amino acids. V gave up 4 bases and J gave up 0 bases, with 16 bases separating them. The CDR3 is CASSSRDLGSSYEQYF. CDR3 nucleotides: TGTGCCAGCAGCTCCAGAGACTTGGGAAGCTCCTACGAGCAGTACTTC.

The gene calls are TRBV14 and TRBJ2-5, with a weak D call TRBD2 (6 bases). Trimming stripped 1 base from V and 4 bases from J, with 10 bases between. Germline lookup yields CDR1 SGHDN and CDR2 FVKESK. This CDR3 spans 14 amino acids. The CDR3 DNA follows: TGTGCCAGCAGCCAAGTCGGGAGAGGAGAGACCCAGTACTTC. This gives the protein CASSQVGRGETQYF.

The CDR3 nucleotides read TGTGCCTGGAGTAATTTAGGCTACACCTTC. This gives the protein CAWSNLGYTF. This chain joins TRBV30 and TRBJ1-2, with unresolved D. The CDR3 covers 10 residues. CDR1 is GTSNPN and CDR2 is SVGIG in the germline V gene (reference sequence). Trimming took off 2 bases at V and 8 bases at J, with 6 bases between the two ends.

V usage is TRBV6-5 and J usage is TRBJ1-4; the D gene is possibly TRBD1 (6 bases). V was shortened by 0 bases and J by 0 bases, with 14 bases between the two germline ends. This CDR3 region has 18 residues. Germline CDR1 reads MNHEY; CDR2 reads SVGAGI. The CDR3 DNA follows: TGTGCCAGCAGTTACTCATGGGACACAAACCCAACTAATGAAAAACTGTTTTTT. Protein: CASSYSWDTNPTNEKLFF.

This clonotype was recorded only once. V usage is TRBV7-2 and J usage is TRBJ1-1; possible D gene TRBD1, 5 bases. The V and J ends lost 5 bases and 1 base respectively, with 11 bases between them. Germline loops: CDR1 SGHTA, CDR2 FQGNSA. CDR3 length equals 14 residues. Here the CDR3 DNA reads TGTGCCAGCAGCACCCGGACACAGAACACTGAAGCTTTCTTT. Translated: CASSTRTQNTEAFF.

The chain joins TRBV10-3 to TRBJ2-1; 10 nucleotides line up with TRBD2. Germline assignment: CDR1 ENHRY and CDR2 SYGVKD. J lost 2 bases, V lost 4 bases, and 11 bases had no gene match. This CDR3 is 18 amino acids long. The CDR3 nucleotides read TGTGCCATCAGTGGACCTCTAGCGGGAGATTCTCCCTACAATGAGCAGTTCTTC. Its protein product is CAISGPLAGDSPYNEQFF.

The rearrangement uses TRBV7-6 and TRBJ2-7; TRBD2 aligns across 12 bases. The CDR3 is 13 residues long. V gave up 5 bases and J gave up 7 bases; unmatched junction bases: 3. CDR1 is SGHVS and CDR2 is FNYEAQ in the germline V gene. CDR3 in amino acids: CASSRTSGEEQYF. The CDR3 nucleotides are TGTGCCAGCAGCCGGACTAGCGGGGAGGAGCAGTACTTC.

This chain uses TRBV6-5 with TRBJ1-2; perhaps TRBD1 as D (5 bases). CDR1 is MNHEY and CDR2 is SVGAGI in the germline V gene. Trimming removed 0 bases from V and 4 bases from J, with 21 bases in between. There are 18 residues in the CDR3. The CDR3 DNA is TGTGCCAGCAGTTACTCCCTCACATCGACAGCGGGGAGCTATGGCTACACCTTC. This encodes CASSYSLTSTAGSYGYTF.

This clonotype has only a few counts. The CDR3 reads CASSLTVTQYF. CDR3 nucleotide sequence: TGTGCCAGCAGCTTAACGGTTACGCAGTATTTT. The V and J genes are TRBV7-9 and TRBJ2-3; D is ambiguous. Deletions cut 2 bases from V and 8 bases from J, with 5 bases between. Germline loops: CDR1 SEHNR, CDR2 FQNEAQ (reference sequence). The length of the CDR3 is 11 residues.

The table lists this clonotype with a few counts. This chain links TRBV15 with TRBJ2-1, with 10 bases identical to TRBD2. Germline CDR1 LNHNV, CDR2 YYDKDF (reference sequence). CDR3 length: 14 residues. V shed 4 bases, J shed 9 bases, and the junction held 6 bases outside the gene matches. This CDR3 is CATSTGLARGEQFF. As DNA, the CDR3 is TGTGCCACCAGCACGGGACTAGCGCGGGGTGAGCAGTTCTTC. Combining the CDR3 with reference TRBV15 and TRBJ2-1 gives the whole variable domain DAMVIQNPRYQVTQFGKPVTLSCSQTLNHNVMYWYQQKSSQAPKLLFHYYDKDFNNEADTPDNFQSRRPNTSFCFLDIRSPGLGDTAMYLCATSTGLARGEQFFGPGTRLTVL.

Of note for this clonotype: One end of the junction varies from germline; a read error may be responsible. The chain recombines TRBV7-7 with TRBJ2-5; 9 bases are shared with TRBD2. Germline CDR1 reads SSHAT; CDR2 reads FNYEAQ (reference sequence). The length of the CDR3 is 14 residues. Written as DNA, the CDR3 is TGTGCTAGCAGTCGAACTAGCGGGTCCGAGACCCAGTACTTC. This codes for CASSRTSGSETQYF. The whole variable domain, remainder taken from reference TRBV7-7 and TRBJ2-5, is GAGVSQSPRYKVTKRGQDVTLRCDPISSHATLYWYQQALGQGPEFLTYFNYEAQPDKSGLPSDRFSAERPEGSISTLTIQRTEQRDSAMYRCASSRTSGSETQYFGPGTRLLVL.

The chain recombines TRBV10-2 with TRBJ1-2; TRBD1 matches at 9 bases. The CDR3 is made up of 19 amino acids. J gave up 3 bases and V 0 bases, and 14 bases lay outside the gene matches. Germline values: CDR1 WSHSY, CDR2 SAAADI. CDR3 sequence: CASSESKGQGLMTDYGYTF. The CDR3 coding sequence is TGCGCCAGCAGTGAGTCGAAGGGACAGGGCCTTATGACTGACTATGGCTACACCTTC.

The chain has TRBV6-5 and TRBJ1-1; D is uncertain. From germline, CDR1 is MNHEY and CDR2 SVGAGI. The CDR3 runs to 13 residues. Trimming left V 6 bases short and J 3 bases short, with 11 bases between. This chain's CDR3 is CASRLRDYTEAFF. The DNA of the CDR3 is TGTGCCAGCAGGTTGCGAGACTACACTGAAGCTTTCTTT.

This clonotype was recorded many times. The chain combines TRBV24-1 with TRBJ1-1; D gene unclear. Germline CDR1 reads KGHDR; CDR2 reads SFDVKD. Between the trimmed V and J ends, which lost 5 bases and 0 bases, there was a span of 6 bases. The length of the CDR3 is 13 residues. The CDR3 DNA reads TGTGCCACCAGTGCCAGTCTGAACACTGAAGCTTTCTTT. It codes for CATSASLNTEAFF.

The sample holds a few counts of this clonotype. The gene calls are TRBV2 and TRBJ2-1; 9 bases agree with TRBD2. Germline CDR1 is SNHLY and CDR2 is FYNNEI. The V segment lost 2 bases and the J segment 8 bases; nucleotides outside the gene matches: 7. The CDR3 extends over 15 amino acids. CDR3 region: CASSERGGARYEQFF. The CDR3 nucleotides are TGTGCCAGCAGTGAACGCGGGGGGGCGAGGTATGAGCAGTTCTTC.

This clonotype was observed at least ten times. CDR3 sequence (DNA): TGTGCCAGCAGTTACGGCACATCTTCTGGGGCCAACGTCCTGACTTTC. Amino acids: CASSYGTSSGANVLTF. V gene TRBV6-5 combines with J gene TRBJ2-6, with D uncertain. The CDR3 consists of 16 residues. V was shortened by 2 bases and J by 1 base, with 9 bases between the two germline ends. Germline CDR1 reads MNHEY; CDR2 reads SVGAGI.

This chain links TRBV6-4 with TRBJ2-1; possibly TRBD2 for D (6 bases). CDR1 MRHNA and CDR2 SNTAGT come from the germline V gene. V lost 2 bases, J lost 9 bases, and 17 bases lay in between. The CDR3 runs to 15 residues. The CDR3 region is CASSDRGVLGGEQFF. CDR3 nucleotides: TGTGCCAGCAGTGACCGCGGGGTACTGGGGGGTGAGCAGTTCTTC.

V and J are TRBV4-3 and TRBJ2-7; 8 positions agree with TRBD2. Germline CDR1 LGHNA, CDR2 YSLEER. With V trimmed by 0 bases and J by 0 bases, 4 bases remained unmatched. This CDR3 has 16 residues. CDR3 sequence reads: CASSQERGTSSYEQYF. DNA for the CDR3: TGCGCCAGCAGCCAAGAGCGCGGGACTAGCTCCTACGAGCAGTACTTC.

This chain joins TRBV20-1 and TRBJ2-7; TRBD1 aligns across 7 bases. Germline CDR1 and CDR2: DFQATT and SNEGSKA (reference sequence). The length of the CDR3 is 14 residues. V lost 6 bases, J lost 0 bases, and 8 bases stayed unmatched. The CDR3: CSAIRQGASYEQYF. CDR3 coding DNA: TGCAGTGCCATCAGACAGGGAGCCTCCTACGAGCAGTACTTC.

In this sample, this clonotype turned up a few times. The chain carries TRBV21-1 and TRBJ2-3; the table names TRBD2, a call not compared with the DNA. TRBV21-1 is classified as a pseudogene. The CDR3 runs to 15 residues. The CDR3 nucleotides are TGTGCCAGCAGCGCCCTGCGGGGGGGCACAGATACGCAGTATTTT. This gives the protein CASSALRGGTDTQYF.

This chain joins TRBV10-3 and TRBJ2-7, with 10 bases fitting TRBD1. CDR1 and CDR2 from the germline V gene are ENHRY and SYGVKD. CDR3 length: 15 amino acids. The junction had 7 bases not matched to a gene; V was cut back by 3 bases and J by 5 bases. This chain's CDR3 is CAISDGTGVGDEQYF. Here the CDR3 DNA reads TGTGCCATCAGTGACGGGACAGGGGTGGGAGACGAGCAGTACTTC.

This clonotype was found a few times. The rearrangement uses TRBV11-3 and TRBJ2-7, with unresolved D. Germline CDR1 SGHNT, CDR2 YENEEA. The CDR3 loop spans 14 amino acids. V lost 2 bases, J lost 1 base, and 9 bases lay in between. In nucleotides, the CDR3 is TGTGCCAGCAGCTTAACTGACCAATCCTACGAGCAGTACTTC. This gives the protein CASSLTDQSYEQYF.

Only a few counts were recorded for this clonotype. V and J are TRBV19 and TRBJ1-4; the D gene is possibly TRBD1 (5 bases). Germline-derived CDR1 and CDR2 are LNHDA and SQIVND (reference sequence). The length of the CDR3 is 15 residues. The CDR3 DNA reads TGTGCGACGCGACAGCCTTCAGAGACTAATGAAAAACTGTTTTTT. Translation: CATRQPSETNEKLFF.

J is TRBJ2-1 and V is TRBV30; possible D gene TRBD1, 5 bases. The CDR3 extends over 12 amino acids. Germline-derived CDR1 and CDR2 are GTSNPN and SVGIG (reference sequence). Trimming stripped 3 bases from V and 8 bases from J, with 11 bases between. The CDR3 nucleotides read TGTGCCTGGAGGGACATCAGCGATGAGCAGTTCTTC. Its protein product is CAWRDISDEQFF.

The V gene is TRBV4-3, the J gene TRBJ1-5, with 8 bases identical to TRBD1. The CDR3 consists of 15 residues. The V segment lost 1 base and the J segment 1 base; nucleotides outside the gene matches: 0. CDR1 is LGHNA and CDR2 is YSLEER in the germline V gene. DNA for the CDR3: TGCGCCAGCAGCCAAGGGACAGGGAGCAATCAGCCCCAGCATTTT. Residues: CASSQGTGSNQPQHF.